This T cell receptor (beta chain) is drawn from a study of cytomegalovirus exposure and HLA in healthy donors. Study-level information: An early release of data contained about 85 million unique TCRs, which came from HLA-typed donors. General study findings and limits: The classifier, whose performance was assessed in both the original and validation cohorts, reportedly diagnosed cytomegalovirus status with high specificity and sensitivity. In a later analysis, parvovirus B19, influenza, CMV and Epstein-Barr virus appeared linked to several top co-occurrence clusters.

It was with 60 Vbeta and 13 Jbeta primers that the PCR ran. Profiled with immunoSEQ multiplex PCR; TCRdb holds only in-frame clones, not every one. The sample records 200,000 to 250,000 clones, approximately 80% being singletons. Trimming shortened V by 6 bases and J by 2 bases, and 14 bases separated the two germline ends. CDR1 and CDR2 from the germline V gene are SGHRS and YFSETQ. The CDR3 totals 14 residues. With respect to this clone: Its antigen is not identified.

The chain recombines TRBV5-1 with TRBJ1-2; a weak D match, TRBD1 (6 bases). The specimen was PBMCs. The TCR originated in a male donor in good health and CMV-seronegative. For the CDR3, the DNA is TGCGCCAGCACCCGCGGGGGGCAAAACTATGGCTACACCTTC. Translation: CASTRGGQNYGYTF.